Below, 15 T cell receptor beta chains from the same sample are listed, as sequenced in a study of shared clonotypes between healthy human individuals. Profiling relied on immunoSEQ multiplex PCR, and the TCRdb table lists in-frame clones only, not all of them. Of over a million clones in the sample, over 95% were seen once. Sequenced sample: naive CD4+ T cells sorted from blood. The subset is: CD45RA+ positively selected. These TCRs come from a man aged 25 to 40 in good health.

V gene TRBV6-7 combines with J gene TRBJ1-3, with D possibly TRBD1 on 5 matching bases. TRBV6-7 is identified as an open reading frame with a role that is uncertain. V lost 2 bases and J lost 3, with 8 bases in between. This CDR3 has 14 residues. CDR3: CASSYIGDGNTIYF. The CDR3 region has the DNA TGTGCCAGCAGTTACATAGGGGATGGAAACACCATATATTTT.

This clone was seen once. This sequence joins TRBV9 and TRBJ2-3, with D possibly being TRBD1 (5 bases). The V end was cut by 4 bases, the J end by 2 bases, with 11 bases between. This CDR3 is 14 amino acids long. The germline V gene encodes CDR1 SGDLS and CDR2 YYNGEE. The CDR3 is CASSTRGPTDTQYF. The DNA of the CDR3 is TGTGCCAGCAGCACAAGGGGCCCCACAGATACGCAGTATTTT.

The chain joins TRBV11-2 to TRBJ2-1; 7 bases align to TRBD2. The CDR3 is made up of 18 amino acids. With V trimmed by 2 bases and J by 4 bases, 14 bases remained unmatched. CDR1 and CDR2 from the germline V gene are SGHAT and FQNNGV. CDR3 sequence reads: CASSLYIPSLGGYNEQFF. The CDR3 DNA is TGTGCCAGCAGCTTATATATCCCCTCTCTGGGGGGGTACAATGAGCAGTTCTTC.

This clone has a single count. The chain carries TRBV14 and TRBJ1-2; tentative D call: TRBD1 (6 bases). The CDR3 runs to 13 residues. CDR1 is SGHDN and CDR2 is FVKESK in the germline V gene. Deletions cut 4 bases from V and 4 bases from J, with 10 bases between. This chain's CDR3 is CASSPRDIYGYTF. CDR3 in DNA: TGTGCCAGCAGCCCCCGGGACATCTATGGCTACACCTTC.

V usage is TRBV10-3 and J usage is TRBJ2-7; tentatively, D is TRBD1 (6 bases). The CDR3 is 13 residues long. Trimming stripped 6 bases from V and 5 bases from J, with 14 bases between. Germline V gene sequence: CDR1 ENHRY, CDR2 SYGVKD. The DNA for the CDR3 is TGTGCCATCAGCCCTGACAGGAACGACGAGCAGTACTTC. It is translated as CAISPDRNDEQYF.

The chain uses TRBV19 and TRBJ1-5, with TRBD1 matching over 9 bases. The V gene end was trimmed by 4 bases and the J gene end by 3 bases; junction bases not matched to a gene: 10. This CDR3 region has 17 residues. Germline V gene lookup returns CDR1 LNHDA and CDR2 SQIVND (reference sequence). In DNA form, the CDR3 reads TGTGCCAGTAGTAAGAAGTGGACAGGGGCCCTCAATCAGCCCCAGCATTTT. The encoded protein is CASSKKWTGALNQPQHF.

This sequence joins TRBV15 and TRBJ2-2, with no clear D. The CDR3 sequence is 13 residues long. Trimming cost V 1 base and J 8 bases, with 8 bases left between them. Germline CDR1 LNHNV, CDR2 YYDKDF (reference sequence). The CDR3 is CATSRVGRGELFF. CDR3 nucleotides: TGTGCCACCAGCAGAGTAGGTCGGGGGGAGCTGTTTTTT.

This chain joins TRBV6-1 and TRBJ1-2, with a tentative D call TRBD1 (5 bases). The V end lost 6 bases, the J end lost 4 bases, and 12 bases lay between the germline ends. The CDR3 extends over 13 amino acids. The germline gives CDR1 MNHNS, CDR2 SASEGT. This CDR3 is CASRGDDFYGYTF. The CDR3 DNA follows: TGTGCCAGCAGGGGGGACGACTTCTATGGCTACACCTTC.

This clone has only one observation. This sequence joins TRBV19 and TRBJ2-2; TRBD1 might be the D (5 bases). The CDR3 totals 13 residues. Trimming removed 0 bases at V and 9 bases at J, with 8 bases between. Germline V lookup: CDR1 LNHDA, CDR2 SQIVND (reference sequence). CDR3 protein: CASSIDRVRELFF. CDR3 DNA: TGTGCCAGTAGTATAGACAGGGTCAGGGAGCTGTTTTTT.

The chain links TRBV6-5 to TRBJ2-7; no definite D call. V gave up 0 bases and J gave up 3 bases, with 12 bases separating them. The CDR3 runs to 15 residues. The V gene's germline CDR1 is MNHEY and CDR2 SVGAGI. The CDR3 region is CASSYSRLQSYEQYF. Here the CDR3 DNA reads TGTGCCAGCAGTTACTCCCGGCTTCAAAGCTACGAGCAGTACTTC.

The genes are TRBV5-6 and TRBJ2-7; a possible D gene is TRBD2 (6 bases). Germline loops: CDR1 SGHDT, CDR2 YYEEEE. CDR3 length: 16 amino acids. V lost 4 bases and J 1 base, leaving 18 bases between the germline ends. The CDR3 loop is CASSPEGRRPSYEQYF. CDR3 bases: TGTGCCAGCAGCCCGGAGGGTAGGCGCCCATCCTACGAGCAGTACTTC. Together with reference TRBV5-6 and TRBJ2-7, the CDR3 gives the full variable domain: DAGVTQSPTHLIKTRGQQVTLRCSPKSGHDTVSWYQQALGQGPQFIFQYYEEEERQRGNFPDRFSGHQFPNYSSELNVNALLLGDSALYLCASSPEGRRPSYEQYFGPGTRLTVT.

The chain carries TRBV18 and TRBJ2-3; D is perhaps TRBD2 (7 bases). V was shortened by 6 bases and J by 1 base, with 14 bases between the two germline ends. The CDR3 covers 15 residues. From germline, CDR1 is KGHSH and CDR2 LQKENI. The CDR3 loop reads CASSPRGRGTDTQYF. In DNA form, the CDR3 reads TGTGCCAGCTCCCCTAGGGGGAGGGGCACAGATACGCAGTATTTT.

The chain couples TRBV28 to TRBJ1-3, with D possibly TRBD1 on 5 matching bases. There are 16 residues in the CDR3. Trimming removed 8 bases from V and 4 bases from J, with 21 bases in between. Germline CDR1 is MDHEN and CDR2 is SYDVKM. For the CDR3, the DNA is TGTGCCAGCGGTAGTCTGGGGCCCAGTCGGGGAAACACCATATATTTT. Its protein is CASGSLGPSRGNTIYF.

The chain couples TRBV5-5 to TRBJ1-5; the D gene is possibly TRBD1 (5 bases). Trimming cost V 4 bases and J 3 bases, with 11 bases left between them. CDR3 length equals 14 residues. Germline-derived CDR1 and CDR2 are SGHKS and YYEKEE (reference sequence). The CDR3 sequence is CASSLDRFNQPQHF. In nucleotides, the CDR3 is TGTGCCAGCAGCCTAGACAGATTCAATCAGCCCCAGCATTTT.

The chain joins TRBV14 to TRBJ2-1, with D perhaps given as TRBD1 or TRBD2 (5 bases each). The V end lost 4 bases, the J end lost 4 bases, and 14 bases lay between the germline ends. The CDR3 runs 15 residues. The germline CDR1 and CDR2 sequences are SGHDN and FVKESK. This CDR3 reads CASSPGDRSYNEQFF. As DNA, the CDR3 is TGTGCCAGCAGCCCCGGGGACCGATCTTACAATGAGCAGTTCTTC.